This TCR beta chain came from a study of shared clonotypes between healthy human individuals. Study in general: Ranging from 18 to 49 in age, donors were a couple of women and a few men. Three plates were used per donor for CD4 naive, three for CD4 memory, two for CD8 naive and one for CD8 memory. Findings of the study overall: The low donor count limited represented genetic and exposure-history diversity.

Germline CDR1 SSHAT, CDR2 FNYEAQ (reference sequence). The CDR3 has 13 amino acids. In the case of this clone: Its target is not known. A junction end diverges from the germline sequence, so it may reflect a read error.

The protocol was immunoSEQ multiplex PCR, while the TCRdb copy is restricted to in-frame clones and leaves out a portion. The table shows about 2,500,000 clones, with roughly nine tenths occurring only once. The TCR sequence derives from a man between 18 and 35 years old in good health. The chain links TRBV7-7 to TRBJ2-3; D remains ambiguous. What was sequenced was naive CD4+ T cells sorted from blood. The subset is: CD45RA+ positively selected. Here the CDR3 DNA reads TGTGCTAGCAGCTTCCTGCTCACAGATACGCAGTATTTT. Translated, it gives CASSFLLTDTQYF. Drawing the rest from reference TRBV7-7 and TRBJ2-3, the complete variable domain is GAGVSQSPRYKVTKRGQDVTLRCDPISSHATLYWYQQALGQGPEFLTYFNYEAQPDKSGLPSDRFSAERPEGSISTLTIQRTEQRDSAMYRCASSFLLTDTQYFGPGTRLTVL.